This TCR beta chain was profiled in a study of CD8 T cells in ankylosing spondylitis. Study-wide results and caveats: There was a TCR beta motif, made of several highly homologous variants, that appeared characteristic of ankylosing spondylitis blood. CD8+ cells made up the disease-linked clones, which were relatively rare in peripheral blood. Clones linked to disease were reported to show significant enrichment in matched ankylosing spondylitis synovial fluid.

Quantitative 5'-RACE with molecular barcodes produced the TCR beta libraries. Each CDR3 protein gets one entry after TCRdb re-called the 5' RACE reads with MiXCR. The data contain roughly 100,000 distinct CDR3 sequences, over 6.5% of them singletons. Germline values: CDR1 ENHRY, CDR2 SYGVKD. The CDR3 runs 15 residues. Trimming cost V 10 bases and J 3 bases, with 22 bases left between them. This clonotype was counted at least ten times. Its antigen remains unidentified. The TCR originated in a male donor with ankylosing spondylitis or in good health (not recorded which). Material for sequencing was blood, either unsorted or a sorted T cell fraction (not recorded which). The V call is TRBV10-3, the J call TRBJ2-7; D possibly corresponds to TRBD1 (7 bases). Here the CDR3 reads CASQQGGGGRYEQYF. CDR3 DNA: TGTGCCAGTCAACAAGGAGGAGGGGGCCGCTACGAGCAGTACTTC.